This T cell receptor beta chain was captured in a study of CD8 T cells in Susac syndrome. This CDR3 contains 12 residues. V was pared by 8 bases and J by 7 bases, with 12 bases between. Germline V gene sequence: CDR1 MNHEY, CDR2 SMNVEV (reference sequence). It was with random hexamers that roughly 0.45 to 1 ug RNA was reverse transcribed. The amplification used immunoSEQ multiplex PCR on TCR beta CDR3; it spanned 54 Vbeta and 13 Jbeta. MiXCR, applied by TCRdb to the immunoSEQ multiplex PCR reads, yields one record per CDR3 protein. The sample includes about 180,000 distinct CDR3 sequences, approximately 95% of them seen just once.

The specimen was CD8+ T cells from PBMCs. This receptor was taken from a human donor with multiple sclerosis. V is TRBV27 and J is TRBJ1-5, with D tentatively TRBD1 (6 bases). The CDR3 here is CASGQRGQPQHF. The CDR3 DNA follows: TGTGCCAGCGGCCAGAGGGGGCAGCCCCAGCATTTT.